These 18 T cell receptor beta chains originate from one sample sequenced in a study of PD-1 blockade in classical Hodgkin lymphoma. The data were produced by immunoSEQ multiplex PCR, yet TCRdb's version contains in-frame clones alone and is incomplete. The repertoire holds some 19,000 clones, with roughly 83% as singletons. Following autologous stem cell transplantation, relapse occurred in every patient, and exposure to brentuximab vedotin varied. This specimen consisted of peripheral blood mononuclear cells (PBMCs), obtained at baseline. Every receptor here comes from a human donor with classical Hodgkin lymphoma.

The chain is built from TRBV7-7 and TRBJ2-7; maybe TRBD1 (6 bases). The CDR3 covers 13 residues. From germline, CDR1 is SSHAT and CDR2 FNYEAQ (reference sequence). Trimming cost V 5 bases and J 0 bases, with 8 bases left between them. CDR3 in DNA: TGTGCCAGCAGCCAACAGGGCTCCTACGAGCAGTACTTC. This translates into CASSQQGSYEQYF.

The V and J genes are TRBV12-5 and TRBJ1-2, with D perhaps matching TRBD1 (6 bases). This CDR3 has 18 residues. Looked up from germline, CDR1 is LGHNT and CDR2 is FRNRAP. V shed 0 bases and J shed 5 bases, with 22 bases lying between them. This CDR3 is CASGLVHYVGQPGYGYTF. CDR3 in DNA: TGTGCTAGTGGTTTGGTACATTATGTAGGACAGCCTGGGTATGGCTACACCTTC.

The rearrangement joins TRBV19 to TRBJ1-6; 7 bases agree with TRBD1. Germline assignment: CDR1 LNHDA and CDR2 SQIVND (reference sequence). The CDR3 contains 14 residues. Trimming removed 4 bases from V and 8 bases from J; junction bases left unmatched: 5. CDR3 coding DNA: TGTGCCAGTAGTACCCGGACAGGAGATTCACCCCTCCACTTT. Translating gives CASSTRTGDSPLHF.

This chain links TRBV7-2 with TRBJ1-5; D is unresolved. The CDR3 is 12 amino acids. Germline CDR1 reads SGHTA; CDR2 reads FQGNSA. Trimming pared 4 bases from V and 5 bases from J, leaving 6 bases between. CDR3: CASSWRDQPQHF. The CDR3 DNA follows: TGTGCCAGCAGCTGGCGGGATCAGCCCCAGCATTTT.

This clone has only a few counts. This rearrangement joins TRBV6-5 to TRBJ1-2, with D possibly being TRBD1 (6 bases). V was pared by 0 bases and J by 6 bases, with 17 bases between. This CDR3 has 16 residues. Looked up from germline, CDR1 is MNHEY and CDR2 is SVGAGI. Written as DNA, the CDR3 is TGTGCCAGCAGTTACTCGCGGGGGCTGAGGGGAGATGGCTACACCTTC. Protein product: CASSYSRGLRGDGYTF.

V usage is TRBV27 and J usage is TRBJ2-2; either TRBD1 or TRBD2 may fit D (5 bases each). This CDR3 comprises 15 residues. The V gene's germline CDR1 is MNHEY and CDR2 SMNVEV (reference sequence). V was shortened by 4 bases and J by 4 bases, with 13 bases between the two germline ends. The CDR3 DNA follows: TGTGCCAGCAGTTCGTGGGGCGCGGGCACCGGGGAGCTGTTTTTT. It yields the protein CASSSWGAGTGELFF.

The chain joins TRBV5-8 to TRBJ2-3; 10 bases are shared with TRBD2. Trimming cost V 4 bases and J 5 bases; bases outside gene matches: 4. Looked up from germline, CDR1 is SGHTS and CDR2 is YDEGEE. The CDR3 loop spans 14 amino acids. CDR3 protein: CASSTGLAVDTQYF. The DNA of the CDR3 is TGTGCCAGCAGCACCGGACTAGCGGTAGATACGCAGTATTTT.

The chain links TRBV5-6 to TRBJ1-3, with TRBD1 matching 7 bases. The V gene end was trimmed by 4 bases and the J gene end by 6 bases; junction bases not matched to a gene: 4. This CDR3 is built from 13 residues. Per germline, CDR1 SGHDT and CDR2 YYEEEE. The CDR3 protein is CASSRQGENTIYF. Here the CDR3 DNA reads TGTGCCAGCAGCCGACAGGGCGAAAACACCATATATTTT.

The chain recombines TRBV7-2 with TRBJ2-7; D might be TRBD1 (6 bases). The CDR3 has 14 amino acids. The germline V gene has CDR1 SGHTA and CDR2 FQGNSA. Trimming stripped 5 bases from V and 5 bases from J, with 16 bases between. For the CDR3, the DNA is TGTGCCAGCAGCGACCTACAGGGCTCGGACGAGCAGTACTTC. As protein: CASSDLQGSDEQYF.

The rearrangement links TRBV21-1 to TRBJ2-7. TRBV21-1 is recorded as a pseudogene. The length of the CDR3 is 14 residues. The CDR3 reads CASSNKRAHGVQYF. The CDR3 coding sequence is TGTGCCAGCAGCAACAAAAGGGCCCACGGCGTGCAGTACTTC.

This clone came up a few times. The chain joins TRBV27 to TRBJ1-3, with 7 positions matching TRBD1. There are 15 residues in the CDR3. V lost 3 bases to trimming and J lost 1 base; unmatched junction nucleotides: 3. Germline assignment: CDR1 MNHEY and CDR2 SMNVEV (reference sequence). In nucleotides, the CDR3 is TGTGCCAGCAGTTTTACAGGGGAATCTGGAAACACCATATATTTT. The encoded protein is CASSFTGESGNTIYF.

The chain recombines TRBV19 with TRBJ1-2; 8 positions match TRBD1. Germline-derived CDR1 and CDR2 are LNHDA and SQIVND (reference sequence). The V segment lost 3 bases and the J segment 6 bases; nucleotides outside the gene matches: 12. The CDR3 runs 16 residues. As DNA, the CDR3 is TGTGCCAGTAGTATTCCCCACAGGGGGAATATGGATGGCTACACCTTC. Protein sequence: CASSIPHRGNMDGYTF.

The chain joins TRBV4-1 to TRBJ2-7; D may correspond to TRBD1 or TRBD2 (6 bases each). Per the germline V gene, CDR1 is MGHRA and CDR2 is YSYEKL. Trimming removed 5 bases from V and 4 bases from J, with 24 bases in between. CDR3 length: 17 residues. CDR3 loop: CASSGGTGGRRGYEQYF. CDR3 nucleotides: TGCGCCAGCAGCGGAGGGACCGGGGGCCGCCGCGGTTACGAGCAGTACTTC.

CDR3 in DNA: TGTGCCAGCAGCTTAAGGGATCCGCAGGTAGTTGGCTACACCTTC. It yields the protein CASSLRDPQVVGYTF. The V and J genes are TRBV7-9 and TRBJ1-2; D remains unclear. CDR1 SEHNR and CDR2 FQNEAQ come from the germline V gene (reference sequence). The CDR3 covers 15 residues. Trimming removed 2 bases at V and 7 bases at J, with 17 bases between.

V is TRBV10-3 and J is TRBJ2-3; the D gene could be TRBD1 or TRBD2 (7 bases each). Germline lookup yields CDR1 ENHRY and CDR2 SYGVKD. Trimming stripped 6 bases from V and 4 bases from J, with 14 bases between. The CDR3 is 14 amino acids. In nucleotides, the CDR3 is TGTGCCATCAGCAAACAGGGGAGGGCAGATACGCAGTATTTT. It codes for CAISKQGRADTQYF.

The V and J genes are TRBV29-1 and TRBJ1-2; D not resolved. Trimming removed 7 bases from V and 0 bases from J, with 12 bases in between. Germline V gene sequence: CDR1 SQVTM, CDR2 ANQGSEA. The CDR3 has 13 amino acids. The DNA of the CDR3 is TGCAGCGCCAACGGACCTGCTAACTATGGCTACACCTTC. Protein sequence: CSANGPANYGYTF.

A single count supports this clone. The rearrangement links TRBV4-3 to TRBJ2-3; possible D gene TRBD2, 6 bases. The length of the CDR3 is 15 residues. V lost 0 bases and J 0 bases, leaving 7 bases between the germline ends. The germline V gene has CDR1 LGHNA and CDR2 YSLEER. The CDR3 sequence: CASSQERGSTDTQYF. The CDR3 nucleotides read TGCGCCAGCAGCCAAGAGCGGGGAAGCACAGATACGCAGTATTTT.

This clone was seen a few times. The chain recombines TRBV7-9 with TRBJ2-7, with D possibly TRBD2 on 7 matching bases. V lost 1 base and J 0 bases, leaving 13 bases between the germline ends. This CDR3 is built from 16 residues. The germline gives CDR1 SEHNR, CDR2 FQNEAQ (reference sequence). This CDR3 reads CASSLVGGGYSYEQYF. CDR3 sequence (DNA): TGTGCCAGCAGCTTAGTTGGCGGGGGCTACTCCTACGAGCAGTACTTC.